This T cell receptor beta chain was obtained from a study of blood T cells in healthy people across ages. Together with a sample-barcoded 5' primer, a J-beta primer mix was included in a second PCR lasting about 7 to 11 cycles. TCRdb independently ran MiXCR on the 5' RACE reads; one entry per CDR3 protein. The data contain 700,000 or so distinct CDR3 sequences, approximately 40% of them singletons. The germline V gene has CDR1 SGHNT and CDR2 YENEEA. The ends lost 3 bases at V and 5 bases at J; junction bases unmatched: 3. The CDR3 covers 13 residues. This chain connects TRBV11-3 to TRBJ2-5, with 7 bases identical to TRBD1. This receptor was obtained from a man at least 80 years old in good health. The sample taken for sequencing was blood. This CDR3 is CASSFTGEETQYF. CDR3 sequence (DNA): TGTGCCAGCAGCTTTACAGGGGAGGAGACCCAGTACTTC.